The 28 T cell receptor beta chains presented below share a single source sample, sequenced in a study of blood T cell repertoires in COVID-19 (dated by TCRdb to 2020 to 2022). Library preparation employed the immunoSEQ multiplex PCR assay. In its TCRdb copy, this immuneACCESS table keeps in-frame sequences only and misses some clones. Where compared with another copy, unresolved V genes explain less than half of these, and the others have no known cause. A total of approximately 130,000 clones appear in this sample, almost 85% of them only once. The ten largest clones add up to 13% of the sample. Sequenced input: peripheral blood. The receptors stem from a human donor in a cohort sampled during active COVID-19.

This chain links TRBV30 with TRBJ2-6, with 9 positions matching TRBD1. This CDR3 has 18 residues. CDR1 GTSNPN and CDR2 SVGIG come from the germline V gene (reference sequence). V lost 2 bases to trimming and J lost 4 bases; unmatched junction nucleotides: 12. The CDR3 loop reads CAWSITGQGRAGANVLTF. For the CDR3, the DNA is TGTGCCTGGAGTATTACGGGACAGGGAAGGGCCGGGGCCAACGTCCTGACTTTC.

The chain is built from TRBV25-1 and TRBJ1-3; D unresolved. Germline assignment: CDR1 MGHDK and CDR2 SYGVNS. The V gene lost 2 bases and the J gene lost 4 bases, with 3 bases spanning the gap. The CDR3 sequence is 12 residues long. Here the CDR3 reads CASSEVGNTIYF. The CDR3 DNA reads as TGTGCCAGCAGTGAAGTAGGAAACACCATATATTTT.

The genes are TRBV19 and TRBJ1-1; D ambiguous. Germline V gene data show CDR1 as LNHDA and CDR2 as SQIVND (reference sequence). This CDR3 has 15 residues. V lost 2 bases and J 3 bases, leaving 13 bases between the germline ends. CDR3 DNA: TGTGCCAGTAGTATAAGGCGGCGGGGTGACACTGAAGCTTTCTTT. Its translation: CASSIRRRGDTEAFF. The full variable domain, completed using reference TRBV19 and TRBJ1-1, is DGGITQSPKYLFRKEGQNVTLSCEQNLNHDAMYWYRQDPGQGLRLIYYSQIVNDFQKGDIAEGYSVSREKKESFPLTVTSAQKNPTAFYLCASSIRRRGDTEAFFGQGTRLTVV.

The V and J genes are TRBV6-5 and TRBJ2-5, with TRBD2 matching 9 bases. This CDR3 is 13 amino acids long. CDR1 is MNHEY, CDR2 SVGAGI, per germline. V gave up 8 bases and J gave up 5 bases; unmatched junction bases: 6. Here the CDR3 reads CASSRGGEETQYF. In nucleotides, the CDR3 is TGTGCCAGCTCGCGGGGGGGCGAGGAGACCCAGTACTTC.

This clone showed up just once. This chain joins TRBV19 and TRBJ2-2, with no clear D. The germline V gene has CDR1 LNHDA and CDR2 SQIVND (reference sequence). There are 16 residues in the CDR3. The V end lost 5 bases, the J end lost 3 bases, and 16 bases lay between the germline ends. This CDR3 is CASSYKGRRDTGELFF. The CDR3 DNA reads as TGTGCCAGTAGTTACAAAGGTAGACGGGACACCGGGGAGCTGTTTTTT.

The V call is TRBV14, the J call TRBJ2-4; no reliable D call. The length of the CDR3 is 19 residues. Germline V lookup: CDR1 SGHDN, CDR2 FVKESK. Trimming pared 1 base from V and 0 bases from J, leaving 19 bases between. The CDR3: CASSQALLTEPLAKNIQYF. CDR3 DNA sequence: TGTGCCAGCAGCCAAGCCCTCCTAACAGAACCCTTAGCCAAAAACATTCAGTACTTC.

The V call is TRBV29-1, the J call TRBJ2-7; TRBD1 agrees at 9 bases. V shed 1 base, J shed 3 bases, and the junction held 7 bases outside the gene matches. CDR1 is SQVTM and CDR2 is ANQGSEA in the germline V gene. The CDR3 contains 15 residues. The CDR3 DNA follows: TGCAGCGTTGAAGCAGGGACAGGGAGGGACTACGAGCAGTACTTC. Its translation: CSVEAGTGRDYEQYF.

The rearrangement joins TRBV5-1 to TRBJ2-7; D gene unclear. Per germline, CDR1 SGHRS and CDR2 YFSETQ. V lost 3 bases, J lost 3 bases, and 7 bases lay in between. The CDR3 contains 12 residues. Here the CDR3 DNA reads TGCGCCAGCAGCTCAGATCTCTACGAGCAGTACTTC. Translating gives CASSSDLYEQYF. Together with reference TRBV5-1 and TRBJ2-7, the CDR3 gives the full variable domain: KAGVTQTPRYLIKTRGQQVTLSCSPISGHRSVSWYQQTPGQGLQFLFEYFSETQRNKGNFPGRFSGRQFSNSRSEMNVSTLELGDSALYLCASSSDLYEQYFGPGTRLTVT.

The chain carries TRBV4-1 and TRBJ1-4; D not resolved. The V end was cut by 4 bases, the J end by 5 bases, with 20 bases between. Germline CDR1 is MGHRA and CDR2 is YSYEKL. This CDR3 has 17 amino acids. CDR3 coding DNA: TGCGCCAGCAGCCCGGCCCCCCTGGGTTCGGGAAATGAAAAACTGTTTTTT. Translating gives CASSPAPLGSGNEKLFF.

CDR3 protein: CASSRTGFEQYF. The DNA of the CDR3 is TGTGCCAGCAGCCGGACAGGGTTCGAGCAGTACTTC. The chain employs TRBV7-9 and TRBJ2-7, with 8 bases aligning to TRBD1. Germline-derived CDR1 and CDR2 are SEHNR and FQNEAQ (reference sequence). This CDR3 has 12 residues. The J segment lost 6 bases and the V segment lost 5 bases, leaving 3 bases of the junction unmatched.

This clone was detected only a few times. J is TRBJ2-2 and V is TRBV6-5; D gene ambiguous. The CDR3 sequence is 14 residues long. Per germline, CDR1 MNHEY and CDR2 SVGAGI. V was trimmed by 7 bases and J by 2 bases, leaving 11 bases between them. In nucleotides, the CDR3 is TGTGCCAGCACCGTCGGGTTTAACACCGGGGAGCTGTTTTTT. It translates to CASTVGFNTGELFF.

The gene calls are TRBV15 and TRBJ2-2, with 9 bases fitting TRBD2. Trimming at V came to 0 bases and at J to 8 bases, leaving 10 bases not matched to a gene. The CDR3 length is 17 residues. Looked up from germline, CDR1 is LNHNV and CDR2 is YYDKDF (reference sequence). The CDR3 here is CATSRDQAGGHGGELFF. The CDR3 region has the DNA TGTGCCACCAGCAGAGATCAGGCGGGGGGGCATGGAGGGGAGCTGTTTTTT.

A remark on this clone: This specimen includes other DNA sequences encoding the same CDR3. The CDR3 nucleotides are TGTGCCAGCAGCCAAGGCGGGGGGCGGACAGATACGCAGTATTTT. This sequence encodes CASSQGGGRTDTQYF. The V gene is TRBV3-1 (or the pseudogene TRBV3-2), the J gene TRBJ2-3; 8 bases map to TRBD2. This CDR3 is built from 15 residues. J gave up 3 bases and V 1 base, and 3 bases lay outside the gene matches. Per germline, CDR1 LGHDT and CDR2 YNNKEL (reference sequence).

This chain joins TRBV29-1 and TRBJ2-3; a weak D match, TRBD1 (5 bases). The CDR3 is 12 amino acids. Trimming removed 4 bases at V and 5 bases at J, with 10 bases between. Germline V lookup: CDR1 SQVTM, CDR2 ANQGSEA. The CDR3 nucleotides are TGCAGCGTTGTGCTCCAGGGAGATACGCAGTATTTT. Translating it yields CSVVLQGDTQYF.

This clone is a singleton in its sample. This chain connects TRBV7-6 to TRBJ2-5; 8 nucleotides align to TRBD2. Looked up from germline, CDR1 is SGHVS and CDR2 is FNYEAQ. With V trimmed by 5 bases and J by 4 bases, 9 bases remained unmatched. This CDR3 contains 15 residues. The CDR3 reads CASSPLGGGRETQYF. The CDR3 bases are TGTGCCAGCAGCCCACTCGGGGGGGGGCGAGAGACCCAGTACTTC.

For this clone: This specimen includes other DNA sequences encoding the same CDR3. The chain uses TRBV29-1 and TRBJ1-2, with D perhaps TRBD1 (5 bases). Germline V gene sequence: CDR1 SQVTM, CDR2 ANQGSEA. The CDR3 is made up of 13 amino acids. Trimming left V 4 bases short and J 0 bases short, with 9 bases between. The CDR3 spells CSVGTGTNYGYTF. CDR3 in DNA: TGCAGCGTTGGTACAGGAACTAACTATGGCTACACCTTC.

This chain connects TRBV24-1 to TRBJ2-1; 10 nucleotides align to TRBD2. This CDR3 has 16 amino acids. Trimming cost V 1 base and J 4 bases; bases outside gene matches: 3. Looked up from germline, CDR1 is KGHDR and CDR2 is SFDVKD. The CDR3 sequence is CATSDFTLAGYNEQFF. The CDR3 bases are TGTGCCACCAGTGATTTTACACTAGCGGGATACAATGAGCAGTTCTTC.

CDR3 DNA: TGCGCCAGCAATCCTCGCAGGGTGAAAGAGACCCAGTACTTC. This gives the protein CASNPRRVKETQYF. V usage is TRBV5-1 and J usage is TRBJ2-5, with TRBD1 as a possible D gene (5 bases). Germline V gene sequence: CDR1 SGHRS, CDR2 YFSETQ. Trimming shortened V by 6 bases and J by 3 bases, and 15 bases separated the two germline ends. The CDR3 consists of 14 residues.

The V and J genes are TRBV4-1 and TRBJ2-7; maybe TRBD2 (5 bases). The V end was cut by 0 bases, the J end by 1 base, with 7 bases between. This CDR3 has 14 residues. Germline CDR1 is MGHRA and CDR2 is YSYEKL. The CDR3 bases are TGCGCCAGCAGCCAAGAATCGGGATCCTACGAGCAGTACTTC. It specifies CASSQESGSYEQYF.

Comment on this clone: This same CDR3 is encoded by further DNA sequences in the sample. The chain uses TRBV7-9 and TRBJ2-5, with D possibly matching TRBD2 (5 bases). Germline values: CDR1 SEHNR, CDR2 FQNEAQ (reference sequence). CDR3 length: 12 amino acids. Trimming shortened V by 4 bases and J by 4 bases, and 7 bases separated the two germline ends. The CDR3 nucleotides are TGTGCCAGCAGCTCCGAGGGAGAGACCCAGTACTTC. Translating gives CASSSEGETQYF.

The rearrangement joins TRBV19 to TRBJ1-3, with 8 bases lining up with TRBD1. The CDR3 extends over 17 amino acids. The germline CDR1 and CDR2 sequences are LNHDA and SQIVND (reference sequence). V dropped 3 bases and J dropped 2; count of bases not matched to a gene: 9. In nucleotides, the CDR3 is TGTGCCAGTAGTATCCCGTGGCAGGGGGCGGCTGGAAACACCATATATTTT. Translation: CASSIPWQGAAGNTIYF.

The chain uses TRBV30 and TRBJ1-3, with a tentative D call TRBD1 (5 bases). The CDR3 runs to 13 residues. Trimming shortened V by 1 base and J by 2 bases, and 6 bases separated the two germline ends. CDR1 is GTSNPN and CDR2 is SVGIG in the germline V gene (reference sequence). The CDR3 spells CAWSGQTGNTIYF. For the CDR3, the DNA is TGTGCCTGGAGTGGACAGACTGGAAACACCATATATTTT.

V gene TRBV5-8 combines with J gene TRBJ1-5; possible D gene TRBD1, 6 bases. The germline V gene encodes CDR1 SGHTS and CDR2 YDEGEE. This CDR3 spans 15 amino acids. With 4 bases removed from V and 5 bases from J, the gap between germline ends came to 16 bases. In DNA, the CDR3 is TGTGCCAGCAGCCAGCAGGGACAAATCCATCAGCCCCAGCATTTT. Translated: CASSQQGQIHQPQHF.

The CDR3 spells CASSPKYNGELFF. For the CDR3, the DNA is TGTGCCAGCAGCCCGAAGTACAACGGGGAGCTGTTTTTT. The chain uses TRBV3-1 (or the pseudogene TRBV3-2) and TRBJ2-2; no definite D call. Looked up from germline, CDR1 is LGHDT and CDR2 is YNNKEL (reference sequence). CDR3 size: 13 residues. V was clipped by 4 bases and J by 7 bases, with 10 bases between them.

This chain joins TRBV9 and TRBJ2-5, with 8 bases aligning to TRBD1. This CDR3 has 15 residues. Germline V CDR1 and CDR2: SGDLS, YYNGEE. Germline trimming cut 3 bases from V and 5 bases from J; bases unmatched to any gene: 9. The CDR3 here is CASSATGQARETQYF. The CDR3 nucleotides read TGTGCCAGCAGCGCTACGGGACAGGCTCGGGAGACCCAGTACTTC.

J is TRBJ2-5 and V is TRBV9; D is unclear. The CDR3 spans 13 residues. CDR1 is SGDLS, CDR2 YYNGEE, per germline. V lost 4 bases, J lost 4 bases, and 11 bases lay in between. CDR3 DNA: TGTGCCAGCAGCCCGCCCCAGCGAGAGACCCAGTACTTC. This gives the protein CASSPPQRETQYF.

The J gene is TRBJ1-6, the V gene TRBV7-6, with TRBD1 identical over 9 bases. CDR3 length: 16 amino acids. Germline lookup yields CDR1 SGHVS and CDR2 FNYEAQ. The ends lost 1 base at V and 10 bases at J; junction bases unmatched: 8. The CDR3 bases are TGTGCCAGCAGCTTAGGGGAGGACAGGGGTTACTCACCCCTCCACTTT. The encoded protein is CASSLGEDRGYSPLHF.

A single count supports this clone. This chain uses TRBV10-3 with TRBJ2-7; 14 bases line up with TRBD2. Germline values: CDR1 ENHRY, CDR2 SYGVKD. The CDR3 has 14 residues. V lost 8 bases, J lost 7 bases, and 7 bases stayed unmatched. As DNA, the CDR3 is TGTGCCATCGGGGGGACTAGCGGGGGCGGGGAGCAGTACTTC. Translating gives CAIGGTSGGGEQYF.